This T cell receptor (beta chain) was sequenced during a study of T cells in Graves' hyperthyroidism and ophthalmopathy. General study points: Among clonotypes expanded in thyroid above 0.001, most were also found in blood. A model of 13 V-J features distinguished ophthalmopathy from stable hyperthyroidism. A median around six months before onset, the model predicted ophthalmopathy.

Template material for amplifying TCR beta CDR3 regions consisted of RNA transcripts. First-round RT-PCR of the TCR CDR3 relied on the HTBI primer set. TCRdb independently ran MiXCR on the multiplex PCR reads; one entry per CDR3 protein. The table has hundreds of thousands of distinct CDR3 sequences, 40% to 55% seen once. Remarks on this clonotype: Its antigen is undetermined.

The CDR3 length is 12 residues. Germline V gives CDR1 SNHLY, CDR2 FYNNEI. Trimming removed 7 bases from V and 9 bases from J; junction bases left unmatched: 5. The TCR was taken from an adult man with Graves' disease, either hyperthyroidism or ophthalmopathy (not recorded which). The V call is TRBV2, the J call TRBJ1-2; TRBD1 aligns across 10 bases. Sequencing was done on a sample of peripheral blood or thyroid tissue (not recorded which). The CDR3 region is CASTTGGGSYTF. CDR3 in DNA: TGTGCCAGCACGACAGGGGGCGGGAGCTACACCTTC.